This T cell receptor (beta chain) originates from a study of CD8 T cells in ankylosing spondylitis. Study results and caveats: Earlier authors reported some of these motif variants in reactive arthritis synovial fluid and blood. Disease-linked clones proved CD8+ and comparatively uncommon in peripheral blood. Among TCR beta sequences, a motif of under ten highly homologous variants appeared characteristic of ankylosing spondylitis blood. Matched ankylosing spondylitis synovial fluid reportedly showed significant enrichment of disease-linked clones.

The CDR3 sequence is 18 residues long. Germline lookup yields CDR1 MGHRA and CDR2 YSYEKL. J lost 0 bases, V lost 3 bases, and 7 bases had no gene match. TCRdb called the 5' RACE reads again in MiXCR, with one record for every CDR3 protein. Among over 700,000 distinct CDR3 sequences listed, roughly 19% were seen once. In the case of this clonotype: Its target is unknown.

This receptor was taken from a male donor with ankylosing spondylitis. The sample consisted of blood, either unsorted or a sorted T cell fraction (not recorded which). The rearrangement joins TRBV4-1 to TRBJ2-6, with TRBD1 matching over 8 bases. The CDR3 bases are TGCGCCAGCAGCCAGGACAGGGCCGCGCTCTCTGGGGCCAACGTCCTGACTTTC. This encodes CASSQDRAALSGANVLTF.